This T cell receptor beta chain was recovered during a study of T cell repertoires in cytomegalovirus infection. Study-wide background: Signatures in public TCR beta sequences pointed to both CMV infection and matching HLA type.

A word on this clonotype: Germline and junction disagree at one end, which may indicate a read error.

This CDR3 contains 14 residues. Germline lookup yields CDR1 DFQATT and CDR2 SNEGSKA (reference sequence). TCRdb itself ran the reads through MiXCR, one entry per CDR3 protein. The sample lists 350,000 to 550,000 distinct CDR3 sequences; roughly 30% were seen once. The source of this sequence is a human donor in good health (CMV status not recorded). Some clones in this sample may be carry-over from other donors' samples. The chain employs TRBV20-1 and TRBJ1-6, with TRBD1 matching over 7 bases. Sequenced: PBMCs. The CDR3: CSARVSGGSSPLQF. CDR3 DNA sequence: TGCAGTGCTAGAGTATCAGGGGGGAGTTCACCCCTCCAATTT.